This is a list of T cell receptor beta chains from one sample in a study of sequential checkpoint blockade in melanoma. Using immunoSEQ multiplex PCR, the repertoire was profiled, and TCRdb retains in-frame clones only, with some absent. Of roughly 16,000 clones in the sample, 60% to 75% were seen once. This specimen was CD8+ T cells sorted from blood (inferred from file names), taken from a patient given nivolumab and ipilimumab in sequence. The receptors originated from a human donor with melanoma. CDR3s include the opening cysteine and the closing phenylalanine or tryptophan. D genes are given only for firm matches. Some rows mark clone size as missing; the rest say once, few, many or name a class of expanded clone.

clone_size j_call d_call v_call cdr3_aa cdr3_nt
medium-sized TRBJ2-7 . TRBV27 CASSTGINEQYF TGTGCCAGCAGCACAGGGATCAACGAGCAGTACTTC
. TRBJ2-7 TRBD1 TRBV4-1 CASSQRDRVSDEQYF TGCGCCAGCAGCCAGCGGGACAGGGTCTCGGACGAGCAGTACTTC
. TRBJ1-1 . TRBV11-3 CASSLDGGVPTEAFF TGTGCCAGCAGCTTAGACGGCGGGGTCCCCACTGAAGCTTTCTTT
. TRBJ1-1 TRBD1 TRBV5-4 CASSLGQGKTEAFF TGTGCCAGCAGCTTGGGACAGGGGAAAACTGAAGCTTTCTTT
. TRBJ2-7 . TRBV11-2 CASSVARYEQYF TGTGCCAGCAGCGTCGCGCGGTACGAGCAGTACTTC
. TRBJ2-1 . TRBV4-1 CASSLQGRAEQFF TGTGCCAGCAGTCTACAGGGAAGGGCTGAGCAGTTCTTC
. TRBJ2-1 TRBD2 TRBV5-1 CASSLDSTSGGFYNEQFF TGCGCCAGCAGCTTGGACTCTACTAGCGGGGGGTTTTACAATGAGCAGTTCTTC
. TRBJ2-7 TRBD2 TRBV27 CASSLLGGSSYEQYF TGTGCCAGCAGTTTATTGGGCGGGAGCTCCTACGAGCAGTACTTC
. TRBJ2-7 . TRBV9 CASSVAATPGYEQYF TGTGCCAGCAGCGTAGCAGCTACACCGGGCTACGAGCAGTACTTC
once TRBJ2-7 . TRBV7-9 CASSPRTAYEQYF TGTGCCAGCAGCCCTAGGACAGCCTACGAGCAGTACTTC
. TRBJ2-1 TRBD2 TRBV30 CASLREGRNEQFF TGTGCCTCTCTGCGGGAGGGCCGGAATGAGCAGTTCTTC
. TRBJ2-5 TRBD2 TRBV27 CASSPSGGEQYF TGTGCCAGCAGTCCCTCGGGGGGGGAGCAGTACTTC
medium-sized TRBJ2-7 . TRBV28 CASSLLRDSREGRRYEQYF TGTGCCAGCAGTTTATTAAGGGACAGTCGGGAGGGCCGACGTTACGAGCAGTACTTC
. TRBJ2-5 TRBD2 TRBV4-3 CASSQDTGGGREQYF TGCGCCAGCAGCCAAGATACGGGAGGGGGACGGGAGCAGTACTTC
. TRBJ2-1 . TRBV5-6 CASSIQVYNEQFF TGTGCCAGCAGCATACAGGTCTACAATGAGCAGTTCTTC
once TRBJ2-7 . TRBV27 CASSSSGYEQYF TGTGCCAGCAGTTCGTCGGGCTACGAGCAGTACTTC
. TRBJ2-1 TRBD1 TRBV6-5 CASSYSGGSDEQFF TGTGCCAGCAGTTATTCAGGGGGATCAGATGAGCAGTTCTTC
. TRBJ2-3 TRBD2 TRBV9 CASSVSGTTDTQYF TGTGCCAGCAGCGTTAGCGGGACCACAGATACGCAGTATTTT
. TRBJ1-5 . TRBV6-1 CASSGGGPHPQHF TGTGCCAGCAGTGGCGGCGGCCCCCACCCCCAGCATTTT
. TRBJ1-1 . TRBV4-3 CASSRLWQVNAEAFF TGCGCCAGCAGCCGGCTTTGGCAGGTGAACGCTGAAGCTTTCTTT
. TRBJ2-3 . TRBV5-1 CASSLEITGADTQYF TGCGCCAGCAGCTTGGAGATAACAGGCGCAGATACGCAGTATTTT
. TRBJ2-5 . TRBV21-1 CASSPQGQGNQETQYF TGTGCCAGCAGCCCTCAGGGACAGGGGAACCAAGAGACCCAGTACTTC
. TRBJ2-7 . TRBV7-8 CASSLGSGYSYEQYF TGTGCCAGCAGCTTAGGGAGCGGATACTCCTACGAGCAGTACTTC
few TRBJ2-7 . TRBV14 CASSQDQVGGMDEQYF TGTGCCAGCAGCCAAGATCAGGTAGGCGGGATGGACGAGCAGTACTTC
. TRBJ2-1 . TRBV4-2 CASTQGVGARYNEQFF TGTGCCAGCACCCAAGGGGTAGGGGCCCGCTACAATGAGCAGTTCTTC
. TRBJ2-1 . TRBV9 CASSPQGWAEQFF TGTGCCAGCAGCCCGCAGGGATGGGCTGAGCAGTTCTTC
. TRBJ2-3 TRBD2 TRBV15 CATSSGSNTQYF TGTGCCACAAGTAGCGGGTCAAATACGCAGTATTTT
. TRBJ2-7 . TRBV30 CAWSVPGPSYEQYF TGTGCCTGGAGTGTACCAGGCCCCTCCTACGAGCAGTACTTC
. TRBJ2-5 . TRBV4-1 CASSQEGRRQETQYF TGCGCCAGCAGCCAAGAAGGCCGCAGGCAAGAGACCCAGTACTTC
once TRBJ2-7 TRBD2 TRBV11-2 CASSRWGGSSYEQYF TGTGCCAGCAGCCGTTGGGGAGGGAGCTCCTACGAGCAGTACTTC
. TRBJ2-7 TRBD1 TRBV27 CASSLAGDRASYEQYF TGTGCCAGCAGTTTAGCCGGCGACAGGGCCTCCTACGAGCAGTACTTC
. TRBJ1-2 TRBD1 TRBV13 CASSEGQGAFGYTF TGTGCCAGCAGCGAGGGACAGGGGGCGTTTGGCTACACCTTC
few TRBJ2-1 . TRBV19 CASSHTGVGNEQFF TGTGCCAGTAGTCACACGGGAGTGGGAAATGAGCAGTTCTTC
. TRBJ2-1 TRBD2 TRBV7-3 CASSFPGLGGPNEQFF TGTGCCAGCAGCTTTCCGGGACTAGGAGGTCCCAATGAGCAGTTCTTC
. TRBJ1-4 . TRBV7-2 CASSPDSSRNEKLFF TGTGCCAGCAGCCCTGACTCGAGCCGAAATGAAAAACTGTTTTTT
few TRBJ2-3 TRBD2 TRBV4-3 CASSQDLVGRALHTDTQYF TGCGCCAGCAGCCAAGATCTGGTGGGGAGGGCCCTCCACACAGATACGCAGTATTTT
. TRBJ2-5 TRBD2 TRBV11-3 CASSFSGGSQETQYF TGTGCCAGCAGTTTTAGCGGGGGGTCACAAGAGACCCAGTACTTC
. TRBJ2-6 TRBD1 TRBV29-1 CSVQGTVGANVLTF TGCAGCGTGCAAGGGACAGTCGGGGCCAACGTCCTGACTTTC
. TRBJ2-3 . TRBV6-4 CASSLRTSTDTQYF TGTGCCAGCAGTTTGCGGACAAGCACAGATACGCAGTATTTT
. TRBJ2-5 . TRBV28 CASSLRGGTQETQYF TGTGCCAGCAGTTTAAGAGGAGGGACCCAAGAGACCCAGTACTTC
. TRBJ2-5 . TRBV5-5 CASSLRGYQETQYF TGTGCCAGCAGCTTGAGGGGGTACCAAGAGACCCAGTACTTC
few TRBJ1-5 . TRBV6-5 CAISESGGDQPQHF TGTGCCATCAGTGAGTCGGGAGGGGACCAGCCCCAGCATTTT
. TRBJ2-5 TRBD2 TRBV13 CASSLESSGSSETQYF TGTGCCAGCAGCTTAGAGTCTAGCGGGAGTTCTGAGACCCAGTACTTC
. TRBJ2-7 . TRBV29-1 CSVMDNPYEQYF TGCAGCGTTATGGACAATCCCTACGAGCAGTACTTC
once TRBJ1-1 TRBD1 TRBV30 CAWSVRDRLSLGNTEAFF TGTGCCTGGAGTGTAAGGGACAGACTCTCCCTGGGGAACACTGAAGCTTTCTTT
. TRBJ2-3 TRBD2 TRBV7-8 CASSGGLAGVKRSTDTQYF TGTGCCAGCAGCGGCGGACTAGCGGGAGTTAAACGAAGCACAGATACGCAGTATTTT
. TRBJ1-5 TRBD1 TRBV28 CASVSVTGGEQPQHF TGTGCCAGCGTCTCCGTTACAGGGGGCGAGCAGCCCCAGCATTTT
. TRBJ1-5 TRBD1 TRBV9 CASSGGDSQPQHF TGTGCCAGCAGCGGGGGGGACAGTCAGCCCCAGCATTTT
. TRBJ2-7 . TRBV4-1 CASSQVTTYEQYF TGCGCCAGCAGCCAAGTTACAACCTACGAGCAGTACTTC
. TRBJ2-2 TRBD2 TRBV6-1 CATRRLREHTGELFF TGTGCCACCCGTCGCCTGCGGGAGCACACCGGGGAGCTGTTTTTT
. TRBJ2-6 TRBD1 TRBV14 CASSQDRDRGFSGANVLTF TGTGCCAGCAGCCAAGATCGGGACAGGGGGTTTTCTGGGGCCAACGTCCTGACTTTC
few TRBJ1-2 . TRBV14 CASSPGHRYGYTF TGTGCCAGCAGCCCGGGACACCGCTATGGCTACACCTTC
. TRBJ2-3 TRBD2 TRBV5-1 CASSLGQAGGDTQYF TGCGCCAGCAGCTTGGGCCAAGCGGGAGGTGATACGCAGTATTTT
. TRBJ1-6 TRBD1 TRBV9 CASSVGGQGISPLHF TGTGCCAGCAGCGTAGGGGGACAGGGCATTTCACCCCTCCACTTT
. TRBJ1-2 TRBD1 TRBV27 CASSFEQGAVYGYTF TGTGCCAGCAGTTTTGAACAGGGGGCCGTCTATGGCTACACCTTC